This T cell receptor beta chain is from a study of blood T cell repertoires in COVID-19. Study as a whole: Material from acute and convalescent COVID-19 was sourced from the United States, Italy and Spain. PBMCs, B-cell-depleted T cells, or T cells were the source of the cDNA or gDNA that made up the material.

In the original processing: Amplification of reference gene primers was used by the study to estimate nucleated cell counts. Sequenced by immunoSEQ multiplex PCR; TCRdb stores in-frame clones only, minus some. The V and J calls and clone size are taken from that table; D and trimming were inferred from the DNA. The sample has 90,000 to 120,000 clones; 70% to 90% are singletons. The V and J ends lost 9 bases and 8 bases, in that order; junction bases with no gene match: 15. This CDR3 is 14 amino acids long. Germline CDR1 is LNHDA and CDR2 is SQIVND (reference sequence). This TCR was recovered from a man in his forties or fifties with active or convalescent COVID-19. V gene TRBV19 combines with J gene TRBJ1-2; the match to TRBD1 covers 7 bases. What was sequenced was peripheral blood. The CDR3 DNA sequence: TGTGCCAGCACGGACAGGTCTACAACGGGGGGCTACACCTTC. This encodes CASTDRSTTGGYTF. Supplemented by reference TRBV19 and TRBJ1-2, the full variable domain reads DGGITQSPKYLFRKEGQNVTLSCEQNLNHDAMYWYRQDPGQGLRLIYYSQIVNDFQKGDIAEGYSVSREKKESFPLTVTSAQKNPTAFYLCASTDRSTTGGYTFGSGTRLTVV.